A selection of T cell receptor beta chains follows, all from one sample in a study of blood T cell repertoires in COVID-19. The assay was immunoSEQ multiplex PCR, and TCRdb's table has in-frame clones only and misses some. This sample has under 200,000 clones; roughly 90% occur once, and the top ten carry 3.9%. Source material: peripheral blood. These receptors were taken from a woman in her sixties or seventies who had recovered from COVID-19. Each CDR3 is given with its conserved first and last residue. D genes are given only for firm matches. The size entry is marked missing in some rows and otherwise reads once, few, many or a size class.

D gene	V gene	J gene	clone size	CDR3 DNA	CDR3 protein
TRBD2	TRBV18	TRBJ2-7	NA	TGTGCCAGCTCACCGGGACTAGCGGGGTACGAGCAGTACTTC	CASSPGLAGYEQYF
NA	TRBV7-9	TRBJ2-5	NA	TGTGCCAGCAGCCTACAGACAGCCAAGGAGACCCAGTACTTC	CASSLQTAKETQYF
NA	TRBV18	TRBJ1-6	NA	TGTGCCAGCTCGTCCGGCGGGGAGTATAATTCACCCCTCCACTTT	CASSSGGEYNSPLHF
TRBD1	TRBV12-3/TRBV12-4	TRBJ1-1	NA	TGTGCCAGCAGTTCCTACAGGGGGACTGAAGCTTTCTTT	CASSSYRGTEAFF
NA	TRBV4-1	TRBJ2-5	once	TGCGCCAGCAGCCAAGTCGGCAGCGGCAGCTGGGAGACCCAGTACTTC	CASSQVGSGSWETQYF
NA	TRBV27	TRBJ1-5	NA	TGTGCCAGCAGTTCCCTTGGGGGGGCCCAGCCCCAGCATTTT	CASSSLGGAQPQHF
NA	TRBV2	TRBJ2-2	NA	TGTGCCAGCAGAGATAGTTCTGGGAGGCAGTCGAACACCGGGGAGCTGTTTTTT	CASRDSSGRQSNTGELFF
TRBD1	TRBV15	TRBJ1-2	NA	TGTGCCACCAGCAGTGGACAGGGGGCTAACTATGGCTACACCTTC	CATSSGQGANYGYTF
TRBD2	TRBV10-1	TRBJ2-5	NA	TGCGCCAGCAGTGAAGGCCATGCGGGGGGCTCCCAAGAGACCCAGTACTTC	CASSEGHAGGSQETQYF
NA	TRBV5-8	TRBJ1-5	NA	TGTGCCAGCAGCTATGTCGACGGGGTACCTAGCAATCAGCCCCAGCATTTT	CASSYVDGVPSNQPQHF
NA	TRBV27	TRBJ2-2	NA	TGTGCCAGCAGTTTCGGCGGAAACACCGGGGAGCTGTTTTTT	CASSFGGNTGELFF
NA	TRBV5-1	TRBJ2-5	NA	TGCGCCAGCAGCTTGGTAGGCGGGGTGGAGACCCAGTACTTC	CASSLVGGVETQYF
NA	TRBV28	TRBJ1-5	NA	TGTGCCAGCAGTATCCGGGACTCACAGCATTTT	CASSIRDSQHF
TRBD1	TRBV9	TRBJ1-3	NA	TGTGCCAGCAGCCCTGGGACAGAAGGAAACACCATATATTTT	CASSPGTEGNTIYF
NA	TRBV5-1	TRBJ1-1	once	TGCGCCAGCAGCTTGGTTCAGGGGCCTGAAGCTTTCTTT	CASSLVQGPEAFF
NA	TRBV18	TRBJ1-5	NA	TGTGCCAGCTCACCCACAGGCCCCCACCAGCCCCAGCATTTT	CASSPTGPHQPQHF
TRBD1	TRBV7-6	TRBJ1-6	NA	TGTGCCAGCAGCGCAAGGGCCCCGGGACAGGGACGGGGAAATTCACCCCTCCACTTT	CASSARAPGQGRGNSPLHF
NA	TRBV18	TRBJ2-3	NA	TGTGCCAGCTCACGAGGGGGGGCCGCAGATACGCAGTATTTT	CASSRGGAADTQYF